The 30 T cell receptor beta chains reported below all come from one sample, sequenced in a study of PD-1 blockade in classical Hodgkin lymphoma. Every patient had relapsed following autologous stem cell transplantation, and cohorts differed in brentuximab vedotin exposure. TCRdb keeps only in-frame clones here, not all; method: immunoSEQ multiplex PCR. Counted here are more than 35,000 clones, roughly 88% occurring once; the ten biggest clones make up about 7.8%. Sequences were derived from peripheral blood mononuclear cells (PBMCs), sampled before the second cycle of nivolumab. All receptors come from a human donor with classical Hodgkin lymphoma.

As concerns this clone: Germline and junction disagree at one end, which may indicate a read error. V gene TRBV13 combines with J gene TRBJ2-6; 11 bases are shared with TRBD1. The CDR3 is 15 residues long. In germline, CDR1 is PRHDT, CDR2 FYEKMQ (reference sequence). CDR3 coding DNA: TGTGCCAGCAGCATAGGACAGGGGGCAGTCAACGTCCTGACTTTC. It encodes CASSIGQGAVNVLTF.

This chain joins TRBV9 and TRBJ2-5; possibly TRBD1 or TRBD2 for D (5 bases each). CDR1 is SGDLS and CDR2 is YYNGEE in the germline V gene. V lost 3 bases and J 1 base, leaving 7 bases between the germline ends. CDR3 size: 13 residues. The CDR3 DNA is TGTGCCAGCAGCGACGGGACCCAAGAGACCCAGTACTTC. The encoded protein is CASSDGTQETQYF. The full variable domain, in which reference TRBV9 and TRBJ2-5 provide the parts outside the CDR3, is DSGVTQTPKHLITATGQRVTLRCSPRSGDLSVYWYQQSLDQGLQFLIQYYNGEERAKGNILERFSAQQFPDLHSELNLSSLELGDSALYFCASSDGTQETQYFGPGTRLLVL.

The CDR3 loop is CASRGISGNTIYF. CDR3 in DNA: TGTGCCAGCAGGGGGATCTCTGGAAACACCATATATTTT. This rearrangement joins TRBV5-6 to TRBJ1-3; D remains unclear. Per germline, CDR1 SGHDT and CDR2 YYEEEE. The germline V and J ends were trimmed by 5 bases and 0 bases, with 6 bases remaining between them. This CDR3 comprises 13 residues. Supplemented by reference TRBV5-6 and TRBJ1-3, the full variable domain reads DAGVTQSPTHLIKTRGQQVTLRCSPKSGHDTVSWYQQALGQGPQFIFQYYEEEERQRGNFPDRFSGHQFPNYSSELNVNALLLGDSALYLCASRGISGNTIYFGEGSWLTVV.

The chain joins TRBV29-1 to TRBJ1-2; D remains ambiguous. CDR3 length equals 11 residues. Germline CDR1 is SQVTM and CDR2 is ANQGSEA. Trimming took 4 bases from V and 2 from J, leaving 5 bases between them. The CDR3 here is CSVVVNYGYTF. CDR3 sequence (DNA): TGCAGCGTTGTAGTAAACTATGGCTACACCTTC.

This clone has a single count. The CDR3 protein is CASSDEEEPDGELFF. CDR3 nucleotide sequence: TGTGCCAGCAGTGACGAGGAGGAGCCGGACGGGGAGCTGTTTTTT. V and J are TRBV6-4 and TRBJ2-2, with D perhaps TRBD2 (5 bases). The CDR3 sequence is 15 residues long. V was clipped by 2 bases and J by 7 bases, with 14 bases between them. CDR1 is MRHNA, CDR2 SNTAGT, per germline.

The V gene is TRBV10-3, the J gene TRBJ2-6; D may be TRBD1 (6 bases). Germline V gene lookup returns CDR1 ENHRY and CDR2 SYGVKD. The V and J ends lost 5 bases and 4 bases respectively, with 15 bases between them. The CDR3 contains 16 residues. In DNA form, the CDR3 reads TGTGCCATCAGTAGTTTACAGGGTGCCGGGGCCAACGTCCTGACTTTC. Amino acids: CAISSLQGAGANVLTF.

The chain combines TRBV18 with TRBJ2-3; the D gene is possibly TRBD2 (5 bases). The CDR3 runs to 15 residues. The ends were cut back, 3 bases at V and 8 bases at J, with 18 bases in the middle. CDR1 KGHSH and CDR2 LQKENI come from the germline V gene. This chain's CDR3 is CASSPNLGSAGTQYF. CDR3 bases: TGTGCCAGCTCACCCAACCTAGGTTCCGCGGGTACGCAGTATTTT. Based on the CDR3 plus reference TRBV18 and TRBJ2-3, the full variable domain is NAGVMQNPRHLVRRRGQEARLRCSPMKGHSHVYWYRQLPEEGLKFMVYLQKENIIDESGMPKERFSAEFPKEGPSILRIQQVVRGDSAAYFCASSPNLGSAGTQYFGPGTRLTVL.

The chain employs TRBV6-1 and TRBJ2-7; D unclear. Trimming pared 6 bases from V and 3 bases from J, leaving 15 bases between. Per the germline V gene, CDR1 is MNHNS and CDR2 is SASEGT. CDR3 length: 14 residues. CDR3 sequence: CASRVVVIGYEQYF. DNA for the CDR3: TGTGCCAGCAGGGTGGTGGTAATTGGCTACGAGCAGTACTTC.

The CDR3 reads CASSEGRSYEQYF. The CDR3 DNA follows: TGTGCCAGCAGTGAGGGCAGATCCTACGAGCAGTACTTC. The chain combines TRBV6-1 with TRBJ2-7; D is unclear. The V gene's germline CDR1 is MNHNS and CDR2 SASEGT. V was trimmed by 3 bases and J by 1 base, leaving 7 bases between them. This CDR3 region has 13 residues.

V gene TRBV29-1 combines with J gene TRBJ2-7; tentatively, D is TRBD1 (5 bases). CDR1 is SQVTM, CDR2 ANQGSEA, per germline. The CDR3 has 11 amino acids. V was trimmed by 0 bases and J by 6 bases, leaving 6 bases between them. The CDR3 DNA is TGCAGCGTTGAAGAAAGGGGCGAGCAGTACTTC. It encodes CSVEERGEQYF.

The rearrangement links TRBV28 to TRBJ2-7; TRBD2 matches at 8 bases. V shed 8 bases and J 2 bases; nucleotides not matched to a gene: 2. The CDR3 loop spans 12 amino acids. The germline V gene encodes CDR1 MDHEN and CDR2 SYDVKM. DNA for the CDR3: TGTGCCAGCCAGGGACTAGCCTACGAGCAGTACTTC. Translation gives CASQGLAYEQYF.

The genes are TRBV11-2 and TRBJ2-4, with D possibly TRBD1 on 5 matching bases. The CDR3 has 16 amino acids. V dropped 6 bases and J dropped 1 base, with 16 bases sitting between them. CDR1 and CDR2 (germline): SGHAT, FQNNGV. Written as DNA, the CDR3 is TGTGCCAGCAGGGACCGAAGGGGTACGGCCAAAAACATTCAGTACTTC. Its protein product is CASRDRRGTAKNIQYF.

This clone was detected a few times. V is TRBV7-9 and J is TRBJ2-2; TRBD2 matches at 8 bases. This CDR3 has 15 residues. J gave up 6 bases and V 7 bases, and 10 bases lay outside the gene matches. Germline-derived CDR1 and CDR2 are SEHNR and FQNEAQ (reference sequence). The CDR3 reads CASIQSGSGAGELFF. The CDR3 DNA sequence: TGTGCCAGCATCCAAAGCGGGAGTGGGGCCGGGGAGCTGTTTTTT.

The CDR3 DNA sequence: TGTGCCAGCAGCTTGGGGGTCCATGGCGGGGAGCTGTTTTTT. Protein product: CASSLGVHGGELFF. V and J are TRBV5-5 and TRBJ2-2; no clear D. The CDR3 loop spans 14 amino acids. V was trimmed by 0 bases and J by 7 bases, leaving 10 bases between them. Per germline, CDR1 SGHKS and CDR2 YYEKEE (reference sequence).

The CDR3 is CASRELTGAYGYTF. The CDR3 DNA is TGTGCCAGCAGGGAGCTTACAGGGGCCTATGGCTACACCTTC. The gene calls are TRBV6-1 and TRBJ1-2; TRBD1 aligns across 7 bases. Unmatched junction bases numbered 8, after V lost 6 bases and J lost 4 bases. The germline CDR1 and CDR2 sequences are MNHNS and SASEGT. This CDR3 is built from 14 residues.

In its sample, this clone was seen a few times. The J gene is TRBJ2-3, the V gene TRBV9; a weak D match, TRBD2 (6 bases). In germline, CDR1 is SGDLS, CDR2 YYNGEE. CDR3 size: 17 residues. The V gene lost 4 bases and the J gene lost 1 base, with 19 bases spanning the gap. The CDR3 spells CASSSKRSGERTDTQYF. CDR3 nucleotide sequence: TGTGCCAGCAGCTCCAAGCGGTCGGGAGAGCGCACAGATACGCAGTATTTT.

As for this clone: This clone may be a read error of a much larger clone one base away. The same CDR3 is also encoded by other DNA sequences in this sample. The chain employs TRBV9 and TRBJ2-7; D gene unclear. Germline V gene lookup returns CDR1 SGDLS and CDR2 YYNGEE. V lost 0 bases to trimming and J lost 4 bases, with 8 bases between them. The CDR3 extends over 13 amino acids. In nucleotides, the CDR3 is TGTGCCAGCAGCGTAGCCCCCGGTTACGAGCAGTACTTC. Translated, it gives CASSVAPGYEQYF.

V and J are TRBV6-4 and TRBJ1-1; a possible D gene is TRBD1 (6 bases). The CDR3 has 15 amino acids. The ends were cut back, 6 bases at V and 0 bases at J, with 14 bases in the middle. Germline CDR1 MRHNA, CDR2 SNTAGT. CDR3 residues: CASRTGSGMNTEAFF. CDR3 DNA sequence: TGTGCCAGCAGAACAGGGTCGGGGATGAACACTGAAGCTTTCTTT.

This clone was recorded only once. J is TRBJ2-4 and V is TRBV9; D is perhaps TRBD2 (6 bases). This CDR3 is 17 amino acids long. In germline, CDR1 is SGDLS, CDR2 YYNGEE. The V end lost 3 bases, the J end lost 3 bases, and 19 bases lay between the germline ends. CDR3 region: CASSAGVALYNKNIQYF. CDR3 in DNA: TGTGCCAGCAGCGCGGGGGTAGCTTTATACAACAAAAACATTCAGTACTTC.

The CDR3 here is CASSLTVEQFF. For the CDR3, the DNA is TGTGCCAGCAGCTTAACGGTTGAGCAGTTCTTC. This chain uses TRBV7-2 with TRBJ2-1; D is ambiguous. Deletions cut 2 bases from V and 9 bases from J, with 5 bases between. Germline V CDR1 and CDR2: SGHTA, FQGNSA. The length of the CDR3 is 11 residues.

The V and J genes are TRBV18 and TRBJ2-7; TRBD2 aligns across 11 bases. V lost 3 bases to trimming and J lost 7 bases; unmatched junction nucleotides: 14. CDR1 is KGHSH, CDR2 LQKENI, per germline. The CDR3 is made up of 17 amino acids. CDR3 in amino acids: CASSPPESLAGGKEQYF. CDR3 DNA: TGTGCCAGCTCACCCCCCGAGTCCCTAGCGGGAGGTAAAGAGCAGTACTTC. The full variable domain, rest sourced from reference TRBV18 and TRBJ2-7, is NAGVMQNPRHLVRRRGQEARLRCSPMKGHSHVYWYRQLPEEGLKFMVYLQKENIIDESGMPKERFSAEFPKEGPSILRIQQVVRGDSAAYFCASSPPESLAGGKEQYFGPGTRLTVT.

The rearrangement joins TRBV28 to TRBJ2-7, with D perhaps matching TRBD1 or TRBD2 (6 bases each). Looked up from germline, CDR1 is MDHEN and CDR2 is SYDVKM. V was cut by 2 bases and J by 5 bases, with 13 bases left in between. There are 14 residues in the CDR3. In DNA, the CDR3 is TGTGCCAGCAGTTTAGGGTTGGGGGGCCACGAGCAGTACTTC. Translation: CASSLGLGGHEQYF.

The chain is built from TRBV10-2 and TRBJ2-1; 13 bases line up with TRBD2. V gave up 6 bases and J gave up 8 bases; unmatched junction bases: 7. Per germline, CDR1 WSHSY and CDR2 SAAADI. This CDR3 spans 15 amino acids. CDR3 nucleotide sequence: TGCGCCAGCAGACTGACTAGCGGGAGGAACGATGAGCAGTTCTTC. Residues: CASRLTSGRNDEQFF.

The chain is built from TRBV10-3 and TRBJ2-1; tentative D call: TRBD1 (6 bases). The CDR3 is 16 residues long. V gave up 4 bases and J gave up 0 bases, with 13 bases separating them. CDR1 and CDR2 from the germline V gene are ENHRY and SYGVKD. CDR3 in DNA: TGTGCCATCAGTGCCCAAACAGGGTCCTCCTACAATGAGCAGTTCTTC. Translated, it gives CAISAQTGSSYNEQFF.

The V and J genes are TRBV29-1 and TRBJ2-3; 12 nucleotides align to TRBD2. CDR3 length equals 14 residues. Germline V gives CDR1 SQVTM, CDR2 ANQGSEA. V lost 6 bases to trimming and J lost 2 bases; unmatched junction nucleotides: 3. In nucleotides, the CDR3 is TGCAGCGTGCTAGCGGGAGGGCCCACAGATACGCAGTATTTT. It is translated as CSVLAGGPTDTQYF.

The rearrangement joins TRBV5-4 to TRBJ1-2; D is unclear. The CDR3 has 14 residues. CDR1 and CDR2 from the germline V gene are SGHNT and YYREEE (reference sequence). Between the trimmed V and J ends, which lost 0 bases and 5 bases, there was a span of 11 bases. CDR3 in DNA: TGTGCCAGCAGCTTGGACAACCCCGGGTATGGCTACACCTTC. Protein: CASSLDNPGYGYTF.

This chain uses TRBV27 with TRBJ2-5, with 10 bases identical to TRBD2. CDR3 size: 19 residues. V lost 6 bases to trimming and J lost 0 bases; unmatched junction nucleotides: 16. Germline V gene data show CDR1 as MNHEY and CDR2 as SMNVEV (reference sequence). CDR3 sequence: CASSRFHLGLAADQETQYF. The CDR3 coding sequence is TGTGCCAGCAGCCGTTTTCACCTCGGACTAGCGGCCGACCAAGAGACCCAGTACTTC.

The chain uses TRBV11-3 and TRBJ2-7; D not resolved. The germline CDR1 and CDR2 sequences are SGHNT and YENEEA. The CDR3 loop spans 11 amino acids. Trimming removed 2 bases at V and 9 bases at J, with 8 bases between. The CDR3 protein is CASSLSMGQYF. CDR3 nucleotide sequence: TGTGCCAGCAGCTTATCGATGGGGCAGTACTTC.

The genes are TRBV28 and TRBJ1-2; perhaps TRBD1 as D (5 bases). CDR1 MDHEN and CDR2 SYDVKM come from the germline V gene. The CDR3 runs to 14 residues. With 9 bases removed from V and 4 bases from J, the gap between germline ends came to 18 bases. CDR3 sequence reads: CASRLVRDVYGYTF. The CDR3 DNA reads TGTGCCAGTCGCCTAGTGAGGGACGTCTATGGCTACACCTTC.

CDR3 bases: TGTGCCAGCTCACCACTTATCGCGGGCTCTGGAAACACCATATATTTT. Protein: CASSPLIAGSGNTIYF. The V call is TRBV18, the J call TRBJ1-3; D is unclear. The germline gives CDR1 KGHSH, CDR2 LQKENI. Between the trimmed V and J ends, which lost 1 base and 0 bases, there was a span of 10 bases. This CDR3 contains 16 residues.